These T cell receptor beta chains were read from a single sample in a study of T cells in Graves' hyperthyroidism and ophthalmopathy. TCRdb re-analysed the multiplex PCR reads in MiXCR, keeping a single row per CDR3 protein. Among 550,000 to 800,000 distinct CDR3 sequences listed, roughly 17% were seen once. Material: blood. The receptor source for this set is a man in his fifties with Graves' hyperthyroidism. The CDR3 runs from the conserved cysteine through the conserved F or W. A D gene is named only where the DNA matches it firmly. Clone sizes are given selectively: once, few, many, or a class where the clone is expanded.

>TRBJ2-3|TRBV19|TRBD2|few
TGTGCCAGTAGTTTCGGACTAGGAAGGGCAGATACGCAGTATTTT
CASSFGLGRADTQYF
>TRBJ1-6|TRBV4-1|-|few
TGCGCCAGCAGCCAAGGGGGGGGCTATAATTCACCCCTCCACTTT
CASSQGGGYNSPLHF
>TRBJ2-5|TRBV27|TRBD2|many
TGTGCCAGCAGTTCTGAGACTAGCGGGAGTCTTGAGACCCAGTACTTC
CASSSETSGSLETQYF
>TRBJ2-7|TRBV11-2|-|many
TGTGCCAGCAGCTTAATTACCCCGGGAACCTACGAGCAGTACTTC
CASSLITPGTYEQYF
>TRBJ2-3|TRBV29-1|TRBD2|few
TGCAGCGTTGAAGACCCGGCTGCGGGACGCAGCGGGGGAGCAGATACGCAGTATTTT
CSVEDPAAGRSGGADTQYF
>TRBJ1-5|TRBV19|-|-
TGTGCCGGTAGTACGGCAGGGAATCAGCCCCAGCATTTT
CAGSTAGNQPQHF
>TRBJ2-7|TRBV6-1|TRBD2|many
TGTGCCAGCACCGGACTAGCGGGAGAAACTGGCCCGGGGCAGTACTTC
CASTGLAGETGPGQYF
>TRBJ2-7|TRBV7-9|-|many
TGTGCCAGCAGCTTAGGTGTCTCAACCTACGAGCAGTACTTC
CASSLGVSTYEQYF
>TRBJ2-1|TRBV27|TRBD2|many
TGTGCCAGCAGTTTTCCCCCGACTAGCGGGAGGAACAATGAGCAGTTCTTC
CASSFPPTSGRNNEQFF
>TRBJ2-1|TRBV29-1|-|many
TGCAGCGGCATCATAGCGGCTCCCCCTTACAATGAGCAGTTCTTC
CSGIIAAPPYNEQFF
>TRBJ2-1|TRBV5-1|-|many
TGCGCCAGCAGCTTGGCCACTACCCGAGGCAATGAGCAGTTCTTC
CASSLATTRGNEQFF
>TRBJ2-7|TRBV28|TRBD2|many
TGTGCCAGCAGCAGGAAGCGCGGGAGCTCCTACGAGCAGTACTTC
CASSRKRGSSYEQYF
>TRBJ2-3|TRBV3-1|TRBD2|few
TGTGCCAGCAGCCCGGGGACTAGCGACAGCACAGATACGCAGTATTTT
CASSPGTSDSTDTQYF
>TRBJ2-1|TRBV28|-|many
TGTGCCATTACGCTAGCGTCCTACAATGAGCAGTTCTTC
CAITLASYNEQFF
>TRBJ2-7|TRBV28|TRBD1|many
TGTGCCAGCAGGGAGCGGACAGGCCAACCTTCCTACGAGCAGTACTTC
CASRERTGQPSYEQYF
>TRBJ1-1|TRBV24-1|-|many
TGTGCCACCAGTGACTCCAAATTTCTATCGACTGAAGCTTTCTTT
CATSDSKFLSTEAFF
>TRBJ2-1|TRBV6-2/TRBV6-3|-|-
TGTGCCAGCACCTTTGGCTACAATGAGCAGTTCTTC
CASTFGYNEQFF
>TRBJ2-2|TRBV30|TRBD2|few
TGTGCCTGGAGTCCTGGGACTAGCCATCCCACCGGGGAGCTGTTTTTT
CAWSPGTSHPTGELFF
>TRBJ2-1|TRBV7-9|TRBD1|-
TGTGCCAGCAGCTTAGTGGGACAGGGATGGGACAATGAGCAGTTCTTC
CASSLVGQGWDNEQFF
>TRBJ2-5|TRBV28|-|many
TGTGCCAGCAGTACCCAGCCGTACCAAGAGACCCAGTACTTC
CASSTQPYQETQYF
>TRBJ1-5|TRBV27|TRBD1|many
TGTGCCAGTGGGACAGAGCATCAGCCCCAGCATTTT
CASGTEHQPQHF
>TRBJ1-2|TRBV6-1|-|many
TGTGCCAGCAGTGATTTTCGAGGGGCTTTTAGCTATGGCTACACCTTC
CASSDFRGAFSYGYTF
>TRBJ2-1|TRBV28|-|-
TGTGCCAGCAGAGTCTTTGGACTTAGCGATTGGAACAATGAGCAGTTCTTC
CASRVFGLSDWNNEQFF
>TRBJ1-6|TRBV6-1|-|many
TGTGCCAGCAGTAAAGGACCGACCAGTTATAATTCACCCCTCCACTTT
CASSKGPTSYNSPLHF
>TRBJ2-1|TRBV29-1|TRBD2|-
TGCAGCGTGACCCCTGGGGGGGAAAGTGAGCAGTTCTTC
CSVTPGGESEQFF
>TRBJ2-7|TRBV10-3|TRBD1|many
TGTGCCCATTCGGGACAGGGGTTCCACGAGCAGTACTTC
CAHSGQGFHEQYF
>TRBJ2-1|TRBV19|-|many
TGTGCCAGTAGCGGGGCCTACAATGAGCAGTTCTTC
CASSGAYNEQFF